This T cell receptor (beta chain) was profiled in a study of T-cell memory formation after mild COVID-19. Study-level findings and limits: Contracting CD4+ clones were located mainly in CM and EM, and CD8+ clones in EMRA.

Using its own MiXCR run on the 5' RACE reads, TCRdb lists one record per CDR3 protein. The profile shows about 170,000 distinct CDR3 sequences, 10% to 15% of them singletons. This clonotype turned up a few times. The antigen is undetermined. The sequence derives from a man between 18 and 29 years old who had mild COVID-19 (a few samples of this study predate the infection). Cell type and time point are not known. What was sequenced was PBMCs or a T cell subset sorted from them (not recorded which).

DNA of the CDR3: TGTGCCATCTCGGGCAGTAGGAACACCGGGGAGCTGTTTTTT. It is translated as CAISGSRNTGELFF. J is TRBJ2-2 and V is TRBV10-3; D unclear. Trimming took 8 bases from V and 1 from J, leaving 11 bases between them. The CDR3 length is 14 residues. Germline CDR1 is ENHRY and CDR2 is SYGVKD.